This T cell receptor (beta chain) is from a study of T cells in Graves' hyperthyroidism and ophthalmopathy. Study in general: Peripheral blood was taken when the disease was first diagnosed, before any treatment began.

Patients were excluded for uncontrolled infection, other autoimmune disease, pregnancy or lactation. The CDR3 has 17 amino acids. Per the germline V gene, CDR1 is SEHNR and CDR2 is FQNEAQ (reference sequence). RNA transcripts served as the template for amplifying TCR beta CDR3 regions. A first-round RT-PCR of the TCR CDR3 used the HTBI primer set. TCRdb re-called the multiplex PCR reads through MiXCR, storing one row per CDR3 protein. Here the sample spans about 600,000 distinct CDR3 sequences, 14% being singletons. Study-level findings and limits: Expanded thyroid clonotypes (above 0.001) were mostly also found in blood.

A word on this clonotype: Its antigen is not identified. This may be a read error, as it is one base from a much larger clone.

The chain employs TRBV7-9 and TRBJ2-2; a possible D gene is TRBD1 (5 bases). Specimen: blood. The sequence was obtained from a woman between 18 and 29 years old with Graves' ophthalmopathy. The chain's CDR3 is CAGRYWTAKGDTGELFF. For the CDR3, the DNA is TGTGCCGGCAGATATTGGACCGCGAAAGGGGACACCGGGGAGCTGTTTTTT. Filled out from reference TRBV7-9 and TRBJ2-2, the complete variable domain reads DTGVSQNPRHKITKRGQNVTFRCDPISEHNRLYWYRQTLGQGPEFLTYFQNEAQLEKSRLLSDRFSAERPKGSFSTLEIQRTEQGDSAMYLCAGRYWTAKGDTGELFFGEGSRLTVL.